This TCR beta chain was captured by sequencing in a study of blood T cell repertoires in COVID-19. Looking at the study overall: From T cells, B-cell-depleted T cells, or PBMCs came the material, which was cDNA or gDNA.

This study enrolled people aged roughly 18 to 100 from about two dozen US geographic areas. Only in-frame clones appear in the TCRdb table, and some are missing; sequencing was by immunoSEQ multiplex PCR. The data contain 300,000 to 350,000 clones, about nine tenths of them singletons. V trimming: 10 bases; J trimming: 1 base; junction bases outside the gene matches: 5. The CDR3 is made up of 13 amino acids. The germline CDR1 and CDR2 sequences are SGHNT and YYREEE (reference sequence). The sequence came from a woman between 25 and 40 years old who had been exposed to COVID-19. The sequenced material came from PBMCs or T cells enriched from blood (not recorded which). J is TRBJ1-2 and V is TRBV5-4, with 9 bases matching TRBD1. The CDR3 DNA reads TGTGCCGCCTCGACAGGGGGTAACTATGGCTACACCTTC. This codes for CAASTGGNYGYTF.